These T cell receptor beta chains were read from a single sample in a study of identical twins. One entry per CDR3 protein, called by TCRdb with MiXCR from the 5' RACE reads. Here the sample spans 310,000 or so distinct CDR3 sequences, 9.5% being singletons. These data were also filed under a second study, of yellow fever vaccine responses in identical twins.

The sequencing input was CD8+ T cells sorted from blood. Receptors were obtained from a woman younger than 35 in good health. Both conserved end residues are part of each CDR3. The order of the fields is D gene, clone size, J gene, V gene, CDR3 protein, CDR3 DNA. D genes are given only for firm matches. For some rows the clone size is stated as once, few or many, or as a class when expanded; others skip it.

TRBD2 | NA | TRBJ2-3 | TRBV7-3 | CASSFFGMGREGPDTQYF | TGTGCCAGCAGCTTCTTTGGGATGGGGCGGGAGGGTCCAGATACGCAGTATTTT
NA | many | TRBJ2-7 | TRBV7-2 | CASSLSMSYEQYF | TGTGCCAGCAGCTTATCGATGAGTTACGAGCAGTACTTC
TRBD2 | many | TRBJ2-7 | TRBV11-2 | CASSSRLAGGSEQYF | TGTGCCAGCAGCTCTCGACTAGCGGGGGGGAGCGAGCAGTACTTC
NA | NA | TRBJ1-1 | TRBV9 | CASSTQPSTEAFF | TGTGCCAGCAGTACACAGCCGTCCACTGAAGCTTTCTTT
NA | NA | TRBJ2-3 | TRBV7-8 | CASSQHTRWTDTQYF | TGTGCCAGCAGCCAGCATACCCGTTGGACAGATACGCAGTATTTT
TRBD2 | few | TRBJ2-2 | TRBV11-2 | CASSTILSGGARTGELFF | TGTGCCAGCAGCACGATCTTGAGCGGGGGGGCGCGCACCGGGGAGCTGTTTTTT
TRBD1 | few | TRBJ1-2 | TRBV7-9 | CASSLGDRDGYTF | TGTGCCAGCAGCTTAGGGGACAGGGATGGCTACACCTTC
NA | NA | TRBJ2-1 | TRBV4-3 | CASSQDKSSYNEQFF | TGCGCCAGCAGCCAAGATAAGTCCTCCTACAATGAGCAGTTCTTC
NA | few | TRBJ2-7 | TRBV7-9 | CASSSAAGYPYEQYF | TGTGCCAGCAGCTCTGCGGCAGGGTACCCCTACGAGCAGTACTTC
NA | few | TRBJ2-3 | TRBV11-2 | CASWAGPKQYF | TGTGCCAGCTGGGCGGGGCCGAAGCAGTATTTT
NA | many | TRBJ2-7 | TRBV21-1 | CASNPRDRVCLLRTYEQYF | TGTGCCAGCAACCCCCGGGACAGGGTATGCTTATTGAGGACCTACGAGCAGTACTTC
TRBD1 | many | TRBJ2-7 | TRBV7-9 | CASSLSRTGHYEQYF | TGTGCCAGCAGCTTATCCCGGACAGGCCATTACGAGCAGTACTTC
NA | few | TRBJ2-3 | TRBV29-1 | CSVRPGDTQYF | TGCAGCGTTCGGCCCGGAGATACGCAGTATTTT
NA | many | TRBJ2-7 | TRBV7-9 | CASSLAGQSYEQYF | TGTGCCAGCAGCTTAGCTGGACAGAGCTACGAGCAGTACTTC
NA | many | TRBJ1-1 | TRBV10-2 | CASSEDTEAFF | TGCGCCAGCAGTGAGGACACTGAAGCTTTCTTT
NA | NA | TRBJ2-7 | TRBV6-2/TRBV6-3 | CASSYSRRGFEQYF | TGTGCCAGCAGTTACTCCCGACGGGGGTTCGAGCAGTACTTC
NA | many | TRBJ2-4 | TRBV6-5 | CASSYGSMDIQYF | TGTGCCAGCAGTTACGGGTCTATGGACATTCAGTACTTC
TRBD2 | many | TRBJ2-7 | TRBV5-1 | CASSFSTREYGQYF | TGCGCCAGCAGCTTCTCTACGCGGGAGTATGGGCAGTACTTC